This TCR beta chain was profiled in a study of blood T cell repertoires in COVID-19. On the study more broadly: Sites in the United States, Italy and Spain provided acute and convalescent COVID-19 samples. PBMCs, B-cell-depleted T cells, or T cells provided the cDNA or gDNA that made up the material.

Per the germline V gene, CDR1 is SGHTA and CDR2 is FQGNSA. The V end lost 7 bases, the J end lost 2 bases, and 7 bases lay between the germline ends. The CDR3 totals 12 residues. Original processing notes: Nucleated cell counts were estimated from reference gene primer amplification. Sequencing was performed with immunoSEQ multiplex PCR; in TCRdb, only in-frame clones are kept and a portion is missing. That table is the source of V, J and clone size, and D and trimming were worked out from the DNA. The sample has roughly 91,000 clones, approximately 80% seen once. The sequence was obtained from a man aged 65 to 79 with acute or convalescent COVID-19. Source material: peripheral blood. The chain has TRBV7-2 and TRBJ2-3; no definite D call. The CDR3 region is CASNLDTDTQYF. The CDR3 DNA is TGTGCCAGCAACCTAGACACAGATACGCAGTATTTT.